Described below is a single TCR beta chain sequence and its context. The antigen is unknown. Given the absence of the conserved phenylalanine or tryptophan at the CDR3 end, a read error is likely. This sample's RNA came from whole unsorted tissue. Germline V CDR1 and CDR2: MNHEY, SVGEGT. The CDR3 spans 14 residues. The library came from three nested PCR rounds adapted from ARM-PCR protocols. TCRdb processed the multiplex PCR reads anew with MiXCR; each CDR3 protein has one entry. The table records 78,000 or so distinct CDR3 sequences, 65% to 90% of them present only once. This specimen belongs to a study of tumor and adjacent non-tumor tissue in lung cancer. Study observations and caveats: Normal lung showed higher cumulative top 100 clone frequency than tumor. Higher tumor TCR diversity was associated with shorter survival.

The sequence came from a woman between 45 and 65 years old with non-small cell lung cancer. The sequenced material came from lung tumor tissue. The V and J genes are TRBV6-2 or TRBV6-3 and TRBJ1-5; D not certain. CDR3 sequence (DNA): TGTGCCAGCAGCCGAAGGGCTGTCAATCAACCCCAGCATTGT. This sequence encodes CASSRRAVNQPQHC.